This T cell receptor beta chain was sequenced during a study of T-cell memory formation after mild COVID-19. Amplification by 5'RACE using constant-segment primers produced TCR alpha and TCR beta cDNA libraries that carried sample barcodes and UMIs. Using its own MiXCR run on the 5' RACE reads, TCRdb lists one record per CDR3 protein. The sample has about half a million distinct CDR3 sequences; around a sixth are singletons. Whole-study findings and limits: Clones contracting across day 15 to 85 had a balanced CD4/CD8 profile; later expanding clones leaned CD4+. Clones which contracted sat mainly in CM and EM if CD4+, and in EMRA if CD8+.

On this clonotype itself: Its antigen is not known.

This receptor was taken from an adult woman who had mild COVID-19 (a few samples of this study predate the infection). Cell type and time point are not known. Sequenced sample: PBMCs or a T cell subset sorted from them (not recorded which).

The CDR3 reads CASSQGRERQPQHF. The CDR3 bases are TGTGCCAGCAGCCAAGGCAGGGAGCGTCAGCCCCAGCATTTT. This chain joins TRBV4-2 and TRBJ1-5, with a possible D match to TRBD1 (5 bases). Trimming took 1 base from V and 6 from J, leaving 10 bases between them. The CDR3 is made up of 14 amino acids. CDR1 is LGHNA and CDR2 is YNFKEQ in the germline V gene.